This TCR beta chain is drawn from a study of metastatic and nonmetastatic thyroid tumors. This clone has a count of ten or more. Using MiXCR, TCRdb reanalyzed the PCR reads. The sample includes under 100,000 clones, 7.5% to 9% of them seen just once. Every patient underwent thyroid surgery untreated. This CDR3 spans 14 amino acids. V lost 5 bases to trimming and J lost 3 bases, with 14 bases between them. Germline CDR1 and CDR2: MNHNS and SASEGT. This clonotype originated in a female donor with papillary thyroid cancer or a benign thyroid nodule (not recorded which). Some clones in this sample may be carry-over from other donors' samples. Material for sequencing was blood. V is TRBV6-1 and J is TRBJ2-7, with D unclear. DNA for the CDR3: TGTGCCAGCAGTCTACACGGTCAGGTCTACGAGCAGTACTTC. Amino acids: CASSLHGQVYEQYF.